A single sample is the source of the 7 T cell receptor beta chains below, sequenced in a study of T cell responses to AZD1222 COVID-19 vaccine. TCRdb keeps only in-frame clones here, not all; method: immunoSEQ multiplex PCR. The sample lists over 150,000 clones, roughly 88% occurring once. The sample here was peripheral blood, taken 28 days after the second AZD1222 dose. These receptors all come from an adult who received the AZD1222 COVID-19 vaccine.

This clone has only a few counts. The CDR3 protein is CASGRAFSEIYGYTF. The CDR3 bases are TGTGCCAGCGGTCGGGCCTTTTCGGAGATCTATGGCTACACCTTC. This chain joins TRBV27 and TRBJ1-2, with D unclear. This CDR3 spans 15 amino acids. V was clipped by 8 bases and J by 4 bases, with 20 bases between them. Germline V gene lookup returns CDR1 MNHEY and CDR2 SMNVEV (reference sequence).

The J gene is TRBJ1-4, the V gene TRBV10-3; D is ambiguous. The CDR3 extends over 13 amino acids. CDR1 is ENHRY, CDR2 SYGVKD, per germline. The ends were cut back, 2 bases at V and 6 bases at J, with 7 bases in the middle. CDR3 in DNA: TGTGCCATCAGTGAGCGGCCGGATGAAAAACTGTTTTTT. Encoded protein: CAISERPDEKLFF.

As for this clone: The same CDR3 is also encoded by other DNA sequences in this sample. The gene calls are TRBV19 and TRBJ2-7; D ambiguous. Trimming removed 1 base from V and 3 bases from J, with 4 bases in between. CDR3 length: 12 residues. In germline, CDR1 is LNHDA, CDR2 SQIVND (reference sequence). The CDR3 is CASSIGGYEQYF. In DNA, the CDR3 is TGTGCCAGTAGTATAGGTGGCTACGAGCAGTACTTC.

The chain joins TRBV19 to TRBJ1-1; D possibly corresponds to TRBD1 (5 bases). The germline V gene has CDR1 LNHDA and CDR2 SQIVND (reference sequence). The germline V and J ends were trimmed by 6 bases and 1 base, with 15 bases remaining between them. CDR3 length equals 15 residues. In nucleotides, the CDR3 is TGTGCCAGTAGGCCGGGGCCGTCCACGAACACTGAAGCTTTCTTT. This encodes CASRPGPSTNTEAFF.

This chain's CDR3 is CASSLAQQETQYF. CDR3 nucleotide sequence: TGTGCCAGCAGCTTAGCACAGCAAGAGACCCAGTACTTC. V and J are TRBV7-9 and TRBJ2-5; no firm D call. Trimming took off 0 bases at V and 2 bases at J, with 4 bases between the two ends. This CDR3 region has 13 residues. Germline CDR1 is SEHNR and CDR2 is FQNEAQ (reference sequence).

The chain combines TRBV30 with TRBJ2-7; 7 nucleotides agree with TRBD2. The length of the CDR3 is 13 residues. The V gene end was trimmed by 5 bases and the J gene end by 5 bases; junction bases not matched to a gene: 9. In germline, CDR1 is GTSNPN, CDR2 SVGIG (reference sequence). This CDR3 is CAWDLIAGHEQYF. The DNA for the CDR3 is TGTGCCTGGGATCTAATAGCGGGCCACGAGCAGTACTTC. Full variable domain (rest looked up from reference TRBV30 and TRBJ2-7): SQTIHQWPATLVQPVGSPLSLECTVEGTSNPNLYWYRQAAGRGLQLLFYSVGIGQISSEVPQNLSASRPQDRQFILSSKKLLLSDSGFYLCAWDLIAGHEQYFGPGTRLTVT.

The J gene is TRBJ2-5, the V gene TRBV3-1 (or the pseudogene TRBV3-2); 16 bases fit TRBD2. The CDR3 is 17 amino acids. The V segment lost 3 bases and the J segment 5 bases; nucleotides outside the gene matches: 6. Germline V gene lookup returns CDR1 LGHDT and CDR2 YNNKEL (reference sequence). CDR3 sequence reads: CASSHGTSGGAGETQYF. The CDR3 DNA reads as TGTGCCAGCAGCCACGGGACTAGCGGGGGGGCTGGGGAGACCCAGTACTTC.